This T cell receptor (beta chain) appears in the sequencing data of a study of technical replicates of blood from a few donors. The CDR3 has 14 residues. V lost 1 base to trimming and J lost 3 bases, with 7 bases between them. Per the germline V gene, CDR1 is SGHVS and CDR2 is FQNEAQ. The table came from immunoSEQ multiplex PCR; TCRdb's copy has only in-frame clones and leaves some out. This table holds about 94,000 clones, about 94% found once. Sequences were obtained from T cells isolated from PBMCs. This chain joins TRBV7-8 and TRBJ2-4, with unresolved D. The sequence came from a human donor in good health. The CDR3 sequence: CASSLVDSKNIQYF. As DNA, the CDR3 is TGTGCCAGCAGCTTAGTCGATAGCAAAAACATTCAGTACTTC.